One and the same sample provided the 4 T cell receptor beta chains below, sequenced in a study of shared clonotypes between healthy human individuals. TCRdb keeps only in-frame clones here, not all; method: immunoSEQ multiplex PCR. Of some 580,000 clones in the sample, about 98% are singletons; the top ten hold 0.3%. CD45RO-negative CD8 cells positively selected for CCR7 made up the naive population, which excluded terminally differentiated effector memory CD45RA+ cells. Sequencing input: naive CD8+ T cells sorted from blood. The receptors come from a man aged 25-45 years in good health.

V is TRBV13 and J is TRBJ1-1; tentatively, D is TRBD1 (6 bases). From germline, CDR1 is PRHDT and CDR2 FYEKMQ (reference sequence). V was cut by 0 bases and J by 8 bases, with 16 bases left in between. The CDR3 totals 15 residues. The CDR3 DNA reads TGTGCCAGCAGCTTAGGGACACAGGGTCAGGTCGAAGCTTTCTTT. Its protein is CASSLGTQGQVEAFF.

This clone was seen a single time. The V gene is TRBV25-1, the J gene TRBJ2-7; the D call may be TRBD1 or TRBD2 (5 bases each). Germline V gene data show CDR1 as MGHDK and CDR2 as SYGVNS. Trimming shortened V by 8 bases and J by 4 bases, and 15 bases separated the two germline ends. The CDR3 contains 13 residues. The CDR3 region has the DNA TGTGCCAGCGGCTTTGGGGACCTATACGAGCAGTACTTC. Encoded protein: CASGFGDLYEQYF.

The chain is built from TRBV27 and TRBJ2-7; D possibly corresponds to TRBD1 (5 bases). The CDR3 sequence is 13 residues long. V lost 4 bases and J 4 bases, leaving 11 bases between the germline ends. Germline CDR1 is MNHEY and CDR2 is SMNVEV (reference sequence). CDR3 protein: CASSYRRFYEQYF. The CDR3 nucleotides read TGTGCCAGCAGTTACAGGAGATTTTACGAGCAGTACTTC.

The chain recombines TRBV27 with TRBJ2-7; D might be TRBD2 (6 bases). This CDR3 spans 18 amino acids. Germline CDR1 is MNHEY and CDR2 is SMNVEV (reference sequence). Trimming took off 1 base at V and 2 bases at J, with 21 bases between the two ends. The DNA for the CDR3 is TGTGCCAGCAGTTTATATATTCCGGGACTTCCCATGACCTACGAGCAGTACTTC. This translates into CASSLYIPGLPMTYEQYF.